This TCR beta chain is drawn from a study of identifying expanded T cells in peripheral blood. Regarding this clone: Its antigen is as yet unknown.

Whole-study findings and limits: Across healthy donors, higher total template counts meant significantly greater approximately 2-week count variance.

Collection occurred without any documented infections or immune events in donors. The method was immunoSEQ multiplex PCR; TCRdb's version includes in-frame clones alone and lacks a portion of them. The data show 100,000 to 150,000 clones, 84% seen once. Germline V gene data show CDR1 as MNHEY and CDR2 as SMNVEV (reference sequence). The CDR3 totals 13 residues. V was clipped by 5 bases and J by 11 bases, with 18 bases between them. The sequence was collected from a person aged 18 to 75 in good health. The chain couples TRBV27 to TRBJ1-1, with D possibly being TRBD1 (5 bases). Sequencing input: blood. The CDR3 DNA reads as TGTGCCAGCAGTCCCCACAACAGGATATGGGCTTTCTTT. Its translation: CASSPHNRIWAFF.